Listed here are 17 T cell receptor beta chains from one sample, sequenced in a study of T cell responses to AZD1222 COVID-19 vaccine (dated by TCRdb to the early 2020s). What this sample's time point label stands for: about 28 days (+/-7) after the second vaccine dose. The library was generated by the immunoSEQ multiplex PCR assay. Not all clones reach the TCRdb copy of this immuneACCESS table, which keeps in-frame sequences only. Checked studies attribute under half of the gap to unresolved V genes and leave the rest unexplained. The sample records 150,000 or so clones, approximately 94% of which are singletons. 5.1% of the sample is held by the ten biggest clonotypes. Sequencing was performed on peripheral blood, taken 28 days after the second AZD1222 dose. Source of these receptors: an adult who received the AZD1222 COVID-19 vaccine.

The CDR3 is CASSQDGAGKNEKLFF. DNA of the CDR3: TGTGCCAGCAGCCAAGATGGAGCCGGGAAGAATGAAAAACTGTTTTTT. This chain uses TRBV3-1 (or the pseudogene TRBV3-2) with TRBJ1-4; D gene uncertain. CDR1 is LGHDT and CDR2 is YNNKEL in the germline V gene (reference sequence). Trimming removed 0 bases at V and 5 bases at J, with 13 bases between. CDR3 length: 16 residues.

V and J are TRBV12-3 or TRBV12-4 and TRBJ1-1, with D unclear. The CDR3 is 11 residues long. V lost 2 bases, J lost 7 bases, and 5 bases lay in between. The CDR3 DNA follows: TGTGCCAGCAGTTTATTGGGTGAAGCTTTCTTT. It is translated as CASSLLGEAFF.

The chain carries TRBV12-5 and TRBJ2-7, with D perhaps TRBD2 (7 bases). V was shortened by 5 bases and J by 2 bases, with 19 bases between the two germline ends. In germline, CDR1 is LGHNT, CDR2 FRNRAP. The CDR3 sequence is 16 residues long. CDR3 amino acids: CASGTPRRGPTYEQYF. CDR3 nucleotide sequence: TGTGCTAGTGGTACTCCGCGGCGGGGGCCTACCTACGAGCAGTACTTC. The complete variable domain, with remaining parts taken from reference TRBV12-5 and TRBJ2-7, reads DARVTQTPRHKVTEMGQEVTMRCQPILGHNTVFWYRQTMMQGLELLAYFRNRAPLDDSGMPKDRFSAEMPDATLATLKIQPSEPRDSAVYFCASGTPRRGPTYEQYFGPGTRLTVT.

This chain joins TRBV29-1 and TRBJ2-7, with D unclear. The CDR3 is made up of 13 amino acids. The V end was cut by 4 bases, the J end by 3 bases, with 13 bases between. The germline gives CDR1 SQVTM, CDR2 ANQGSEA. The chain's CDR3 is CSVGSGLSYEQYF. The CDR3 region has the DNA TGCAGCGTTGGGTCCGGCCTGAGCTACGAGCAGTACTTC.

This rearrangement joins TRBV10-3 to TRBJ1-6; no firm D call. The CDR3 loop spans 15 amino acids. V lost 0 bases and J lost 5, with 8 bases in between. CDR1 and CDR2 from the germline V gene are ENHRY and SYGVKD. The CDR3 DNA sequence: TGTGCCATCAGTGAGTCGTTCCGGAATAATTCACCCCTCCACTTT. It specifies CAISESFRNNSPLHF.

Of note for this clone: Additional DNA sequences in this sample encode the identical CDR3. The chain couples TRBV27 to TRBJ2-2, with D perhaps matching TRBD2 (6 bases). Trimming stripped 3 bases from V and 3 bases from J, with 8 bases between. Germline V lookup: CDR1 MNHEY, CDR2 SMNVEV (reference sequence). CDR3 length equals 14 residues. The CDR3 spells CASSLRGYTGELFF. The CDR3 DNA is TGTGCCAGCAGTTTGCGGGGATACACCGGGGAGCTGTTTTTT.

The chain has TRBV4-2 and TRBJ1-2; possible D gene TRBD1, 6 bases. CDR3 length: 18 residues. The V and J ends lost 1 base and 1 base respectively, with 19 bases between them. Germline assignment: CDR1 LGHNA and CDR2 YNFKEQ. CDR3 residues: CASSQGGAEQLINYGYTF. Written as DNA, the CDR3 is TGTGCCAGCAGCCAAGGGGGGGCAGAACAACTTATTAACTATGGCTACACCTTC.

This chain joins TRBV11-2 and TRBJ2-5, with TRBD2 matching 8 bases. This CDR3 contains 15 residues. Trimming at V came to 1 base and at J to 5 bases, leaving 6 bases not matched to a gene. Germline CDR1 is SGHAT and CDR2 is FQNNGV. The CDR3 loop reads CASSLVGAGVETQYF. CDR3 bases: TGTGCCAGCAGCTTAGTAGGAGCGGGAGTGGAGACCCAGTACTTC.

This chain uses TRBV28 with TRBJ2-5; 10 bases line up with TRBD1. The V and J ends lost 6 bases and 1 base, in that order; junction bases with no gene match: 17. Looked up from germline, CDR1 is MDHEN and CDR2 is SYDVKM. CDR3 size: 19 residues. The chain's CDR3 is CASSAPGQGMRRPQETQYF. The CDR3 coding sequence is TGTGCCAGCAGCGCCCCGGGACAGGGGATGCGCCGACCCCAAGAGACCCAGTACTTC.

This rearrangement joins TRBV5-1 to TRBJ2-7; D might be TRBD2 (6 bases). CDR1 is SGHRS, CDR2 YFSETQ, per germline. V lost 5 bases to trimming and J lost 3 bases, with 12 bases between them. The CDR3 has 13 residues. In nucleotides, the CDR3 is TGCGCCAGCAGTGCCGGGACTCGCTACGAGCAGTACTTC. This encodes CASSAGTRYEQYF.

The chain links TRBV11-1 to TRBJ2-3; D is possibly TRBD2 (6 bases). CDR1 is SGHAT, CDR2 FQDESV, per germline (reference sequence). This CDR3 contains 14 residues. V was cut by 3 bases and J by 2 bases, with 9 bases left in between. CDR3 loop: CASSFAGPTDTQYF. CDR3 nucleotides: TGTGCCAGCAGCTTTGCGGGGCCCACAGATACGCAGTATTTT.

The chain couples TRBV18 to TRBJ2-3; no clear D gene. CDR1 and CDR2 (germline): KGHSH, LQKENI. V lost 3 bases and J 3 bases, leaving 4 bases between the germline ends. The CDR3 runs to 12 residues. The chain's CDR3 is CASSPTTDTQYF. In DNA, the CDR3 is TGTGCCAGCTCACCGACGACAGATACGCAGTATTTT.

The chain uses TRBV7-9 and TRBJ1-1; tentatively, D is TRBD1 (5 bases). CDR1 is SEHNR, CDR2 FQNEAQ, per germline (reference sequence). This CDR3 is 11 amino acids long. Trimming removed 5 bases from V and 11 bases from J, with 12 bases in between. CDR3 protein: CASSPGTGAFF. CDR3 nucleotide sequence: TGTGCCAGCAGCCCAGGGACCGGCGCTTTCTTT.

This chain uses TRBV9 with TRBJ1-1, with a weak D call TRBD1 (5 bases). The germline V gene has CDR1 SGDLS and CDR2 YYNGEE. The CDR3 contains 14 residues. Trimming removed 4 bases at V and 4 bases at J, with 14 bases between. CDR3 region: CASSTRAGGTEAFF. The CDR3 DNA follows: TGTGCCAGCAGCACCCGGGCCGGGGGCACTGAAGCTTTCTTT.

This clone was detected once. This sequence joins TRBV2 and TRBJ1-3; TRBD1 matches 11 bases. The CDR3 extends over 16 amino acids. Trimming at V came to 8 bases and at J to 3 bases, leaving 9 bases not matched to a gene. CDR1 is SNHLY and CDR2 is FYNNEI in the germline V gene. CDR3: CASGNGQGALGNTIYF. The CDR3, as DNA: TGTGCCAGCGGAAATGGACAGGGGGCGCTTGGAAACACCATATATTTT.

The chain employs TRBV5-8 and TRBJ2-7; D is ambiguous. Germline V lookup: CDR1 SGHTS, CDR2 YDEGEE. With 4 bases removed from V and 2 bases from J, the gap between germline ends came to 7 bases. The CDR3 has 12 amino acids. The CDR3, as DNA: TGTGCCAGCAGCACGATCACCTACGAGCAGTACTTC. It translates to CASSTITYEQYF.

V gene TRBV27 combines with J gene TRBJ2-3; D gene uncertain. The germline V and J ends were trimmed by 4 bases and 0 bases, with 11 bases remaining between them. The CDR3 extends over 15 amino acids. Germline CDR1 is MNHEY and CDR2 is SMNVEV (reference sequence). DNA of the CDR3: TGTGCCAGCAGTTCATTAGCAGATAGCACAGATACGCAGTATTTT. It yields the protein CASSSLADSTDTQYF.